This T cell receptor (beta chain) was sequenced for a study of blood T cell repertoires in COVID-19. About the study: Whether acute or convalescent, the COVID-19 samples came from the United States, Italy and Spain. T cells, B-cell-depleted T cells, or PBMCs supplied cDNA or gDNA.

Trimming removed 0 bases from V and 2 bases from J, with 11 bases in between. Germline CDR1 is LGHNA and CDR2 is YNFKEQ. The CDR3 length is 16 residues. Clones were read by immunoSEQ multiplex PCR, and TCRdb kept only the in-frame ones, dropping some. The data contain some 58,000 clones, approximately 88% of them singletons. The clonotype comes from a human donor in a cohort sampled during active COVID-19. Sequencing input: peripheral blood. J is TRBJ1-3 and V is TRBV4-2; possibly TRBD1 for D (6 bases). The CDR3 is CASSQDLGQTGNTIYF. CDR3 DNA: TGTGCCAGCAGCCAAGATCTCGGACAGACTGGAAACACCATATATTTT.